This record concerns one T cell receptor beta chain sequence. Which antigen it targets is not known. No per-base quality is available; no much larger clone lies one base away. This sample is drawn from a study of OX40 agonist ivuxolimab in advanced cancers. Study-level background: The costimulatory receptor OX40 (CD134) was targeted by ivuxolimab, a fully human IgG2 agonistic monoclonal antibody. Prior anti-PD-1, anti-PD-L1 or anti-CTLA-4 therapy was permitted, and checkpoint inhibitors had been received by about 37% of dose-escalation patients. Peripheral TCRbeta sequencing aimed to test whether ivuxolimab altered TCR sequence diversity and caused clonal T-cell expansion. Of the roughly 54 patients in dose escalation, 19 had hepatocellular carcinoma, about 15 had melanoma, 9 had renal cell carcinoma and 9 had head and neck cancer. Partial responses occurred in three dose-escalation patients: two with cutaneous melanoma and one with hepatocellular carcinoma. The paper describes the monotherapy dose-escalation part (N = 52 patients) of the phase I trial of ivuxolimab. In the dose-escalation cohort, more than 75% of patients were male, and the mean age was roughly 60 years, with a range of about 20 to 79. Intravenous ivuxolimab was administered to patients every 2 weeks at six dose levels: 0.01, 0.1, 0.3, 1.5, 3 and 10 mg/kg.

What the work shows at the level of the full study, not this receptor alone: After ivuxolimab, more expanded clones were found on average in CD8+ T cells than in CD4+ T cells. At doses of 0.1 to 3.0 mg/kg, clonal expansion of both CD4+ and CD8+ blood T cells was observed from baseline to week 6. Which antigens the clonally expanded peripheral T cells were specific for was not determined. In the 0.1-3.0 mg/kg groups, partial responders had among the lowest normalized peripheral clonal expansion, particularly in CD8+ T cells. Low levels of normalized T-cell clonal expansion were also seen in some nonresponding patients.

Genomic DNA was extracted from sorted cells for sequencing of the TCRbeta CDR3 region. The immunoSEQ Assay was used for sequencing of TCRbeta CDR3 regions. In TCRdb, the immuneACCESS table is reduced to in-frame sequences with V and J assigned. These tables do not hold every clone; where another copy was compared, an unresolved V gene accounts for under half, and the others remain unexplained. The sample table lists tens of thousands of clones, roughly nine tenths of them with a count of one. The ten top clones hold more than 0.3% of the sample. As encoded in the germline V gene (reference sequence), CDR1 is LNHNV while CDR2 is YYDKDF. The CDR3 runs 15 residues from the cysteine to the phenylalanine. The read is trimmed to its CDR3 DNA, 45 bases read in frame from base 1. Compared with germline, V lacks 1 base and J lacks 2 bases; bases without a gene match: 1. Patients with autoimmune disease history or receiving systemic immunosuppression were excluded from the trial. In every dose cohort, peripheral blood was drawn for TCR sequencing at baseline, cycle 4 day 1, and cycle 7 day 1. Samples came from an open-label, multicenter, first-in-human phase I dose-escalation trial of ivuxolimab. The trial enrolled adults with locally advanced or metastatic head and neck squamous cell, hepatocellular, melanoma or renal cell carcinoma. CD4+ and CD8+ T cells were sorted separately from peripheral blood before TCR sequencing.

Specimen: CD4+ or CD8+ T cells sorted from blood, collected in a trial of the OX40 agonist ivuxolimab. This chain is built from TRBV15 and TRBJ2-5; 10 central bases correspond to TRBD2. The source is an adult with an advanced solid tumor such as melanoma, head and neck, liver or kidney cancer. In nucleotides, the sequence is TGTGCCACCAGCAGAGGGACTAGCGGTCAAGAGACCCAGTACTTC. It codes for CATSRGTSGQETQYF.